This T cell receptor (beta chain) was sequenced for a study of cytomegalovirus exposure and HLA in healthy donors. CDR1 and CDR2 (germline): KGHSH, LQKENI. CDR3 length equals 14 residues. V lost 4 bases and J 6 bases, leaving 15 bases between the germline ends. PCR employed 60 Vbeta and 13 Jbeta primers. TCRdb's copy holds only in-frame clones and misses some; the assay was immunoSEQ multiplex PCR. The table gives 68,000 or so clones; the top ten clones make up around 7% of it. The sequenced sample was PBMCs. This sequence originates from a female donor in good health and CMV-seropositive. The chain couples TRBV18 to TRBJ1-1, with D perhaps TRBD1 (6 bases). Here the CDR3 DNA reads TGTGCCAGCTCACAAATACAGGGAGATGCTGAAGCTTTCTTT. This sequence encodes CASSQIQGDAEAFF.